These T cell receptor beta chains were read from a single sample in a study of blood T cell repertoires in COVID-19. The protocol was immunoSEQ multiplex PCR, while the TCRdb copy is restricted to in-frame clones and leaves out a portion. The sample has about 220,000 clones; under 90% are singletons. The specimen was peripheral blood. All receptors come from a man younger than 40 with active or convalescent COVID-19. Each CDR3 is given with its conserved first and last residue. The D gene is left open where the match is weak. Some rows have no size entry. The others give once, few or many, or a class for an expanded clone.

v_call	cdr3_length	clone_size	j_call	d_call	cdr3_aa	cdr3_nt
TRBV6-5	14	NA	TRBJ2-7	NA	CASTRGRSSYEQYF	TGTGCCAGCACCAGGGGGAGGAGCTCCTACGAGCAGTACTTC
TRBV12-3/TRBV12-4	12	NA	TRBJ1-1	NA	CASLTWATEAFF	TGTGCCAGCCTGACCTGGGCCACTGAAGCTTTCTTT
TRBV28	13	NA	TRBJ1-3	NA	CASSTGSGNTIYF	TGTGCCAGCAGTACCGGCTCTGGAAACACCATATATTTT
TRBV28	15	NA	TRBJ1-6	NA	CASSYAGLNNSPLHF	TGTGCCAGCTCTTACGCGGGACTCAATAATTCACCCCTCCACTTT
TRBV19	16	NA	TRBJ2-1	TRBD2	CASSIWRGATYNEQFF	TGTGCCAGTAGTATCTGGCGGGGGGCCACCTACAATGAGCAGTTCTTC
TRBV28	16	few	TRBJ1-1	NA	CASSLTGRTVNTEAFF	TGTGCCAGCAGTTTAACTGGGCGCACGGTGAACACTGAAGCTTTCTTT
TRBV6-2/TRBV6-3	18	NA	TRBJ1-5	NA	CASSFKGIGGYSNQPQHF	TGTGCCAGCAGTTTTAAGGGGATTGGGGGCTATAGCAATCAGCCCCAGCATTTT
TRBV11-1	13	NA	TRBJ2-7	TRBD2	CASSLVAGYEQYF	TGTGCCAGCAGCTTGGTAGCGGGATACGAGCAGTACTTC
TRBV11-2	14	NA	TRBJ2-7	NA	CASSWKRTAYEQYF	TGTGCCAGCAGCTGGAAAAGGACAGCCTACGAGCAGTACTTC
TRBV7-9	15	NA	TRBJ1-2	NA	CASQYRAREAGGYTF	TGTGCCAGCCAATACAGGGCCAGGGAAGCAGGCGGCTACACCTTC
TRBV4-3	18	NA	TRBJ1-6	NA	CASSQAPVGSSYNSPLHF	TGCGCCAGCAGCCAAGCCCCGGTGGGGAGCTCCTATAATTCACCCCTCCACTTT
TRBV7-2	15	few	TRBJ2-7	TRBD1	CASSLGTGSSYEQYF	TGTGCCAGCAGCTTAGGGACAGGGAGCTCCTACGAGCAGTACTTC
TRBV19	12	NA	TRBJ2-5	NA	CARSGILETQYF	TGTGCCAGGTCGGGGATTTTAGAGACCCAGTACTTC
TRBV7-2	13	NA	TRBJ1-2	NA	CASSSSGNYGYTF	TGTGCCAGCAGCTCCAGTGGCAACTATGGCTACACCTTC
TRBV28	20	once	TRBJ2-4	NA	CASSPRGGIKREVAKNIQYF	TGTGCCAGCAGTCCCCGCGGTGGAATTAAGAGGGAAGTAGCCAAAAACATTCAGTACTTC
TRBV11-2	15	NA	TRBJ1-1	TRBD1	CATLRVGGPNTEAFF	TGTGCCACCCTGCGGGTAGGGGGCCCCAACACTGAAGCTTTCTTT
TRBV6-5	12	NA	TRBJ2-5	NA	CATRGAARTQYF	TGTGCCACCCGGGGGGCCGCTCGGACCCAGTACTTC
TRBV5-1	13	NA	TRBJ1-2	NA	CASSSTSYYGYTF	TGCGCCAGCAGCTCCACATCTTACTATGGCTACACCTTC
TRBV9	17	NA	TRBJ2-3	NA	CASSALTGAVITDTQYF	TGTGCCAGCAGCGCCCTTACGGGAGCCGTTATCACAGATACGCAGTATTTT
TRBV18	15	NA	TRBJ1-3	TRBD1	CASGSGTGPGNTIYF	TGTGCCAGCGGATCCGGGACAGGGCCAGGAAACACCATATATTTT
TRBV28	15	NA	TRBJ2-3	NA	CASSSQRRGTDTQYF	TGTGCCAGCAGTTCACAGCGGAGGGGCACAGATACGCAGTATTTT
TRBV4-2	12	NA	TRBJ2-7	NA	CASSQRGWEQYF	TGTGCCAGCAGCCAGAGGGGGTGGGAGCAGTACTTC
TRBV5-6	16	NA	TRBJ2-7	TRBD1	CASSWGPGQGVNEQYF	TGTGCCAGCAGCTGGGGTCCGGGACAGGGGGTTAACGAGCAGTACTTC
TRBV24-1	17	NA	TRBJ2-1	TRBD2	CATSDRLSGGPLNEQFF	TGTGCCACCAGTGACCGACTGAGCGGGGGGCCTCTGAATGAGCAGTTCTTC